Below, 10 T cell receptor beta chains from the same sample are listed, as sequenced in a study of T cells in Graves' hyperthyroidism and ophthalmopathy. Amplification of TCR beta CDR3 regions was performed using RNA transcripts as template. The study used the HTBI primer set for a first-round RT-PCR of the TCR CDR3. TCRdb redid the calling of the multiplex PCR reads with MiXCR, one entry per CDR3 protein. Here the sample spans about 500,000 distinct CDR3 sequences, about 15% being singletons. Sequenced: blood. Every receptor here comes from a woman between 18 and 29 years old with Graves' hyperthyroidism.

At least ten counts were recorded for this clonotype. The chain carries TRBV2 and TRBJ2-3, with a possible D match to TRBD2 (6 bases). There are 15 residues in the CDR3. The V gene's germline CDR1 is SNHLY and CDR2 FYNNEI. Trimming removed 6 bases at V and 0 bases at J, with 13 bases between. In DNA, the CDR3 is TGTGCCAGCAGAGGAGGGACGTCTAGCACAGATACGCAGTATTTT. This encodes CASRGGTSSTDTQYF.

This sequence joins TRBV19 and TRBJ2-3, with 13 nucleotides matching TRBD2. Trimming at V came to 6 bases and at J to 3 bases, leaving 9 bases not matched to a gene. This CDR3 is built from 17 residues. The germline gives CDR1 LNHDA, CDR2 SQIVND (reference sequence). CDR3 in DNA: TGTGCCAGTAGGACGGGACTAGCGGGAATTGGTACAGATACGCAGTATTTT. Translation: CASRTGLAGIGTDTQYF.

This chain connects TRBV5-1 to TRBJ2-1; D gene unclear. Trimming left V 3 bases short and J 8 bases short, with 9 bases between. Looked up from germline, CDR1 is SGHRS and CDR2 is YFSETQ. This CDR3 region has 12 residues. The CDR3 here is CASSSTDDEQFF. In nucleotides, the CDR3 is TGCGCCAGCAGCTCCACGGATGATGAGCAGTTCTTC. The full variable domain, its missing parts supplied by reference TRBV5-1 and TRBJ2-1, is KAGVTQTPRYLIKTRGQQVTLSCSPISGHRSVSWYQQTPGQGLQFLFEYFSETQRNKGNFPGRFSGRQFSNSRSEMNVSTLELGDSALYLCASSSTDDEQFFGPGTRLTVL.

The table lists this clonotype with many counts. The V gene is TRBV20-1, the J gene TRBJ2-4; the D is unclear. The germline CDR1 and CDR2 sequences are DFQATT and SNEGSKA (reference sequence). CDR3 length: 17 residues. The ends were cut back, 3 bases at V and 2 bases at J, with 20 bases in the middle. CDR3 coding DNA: TGCAGTGCTAGGCTCACAAGCAATGTTCGGCCCAAAAACATTCAGTACTTC. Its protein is CSARLTSNVRPKNIQYF.

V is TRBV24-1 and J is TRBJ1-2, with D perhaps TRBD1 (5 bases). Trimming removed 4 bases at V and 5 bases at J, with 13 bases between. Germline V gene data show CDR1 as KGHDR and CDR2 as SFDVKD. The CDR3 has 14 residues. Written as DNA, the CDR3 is TGTGCCACCAGTGAATGGGGCGAACCTTATGGCTACACCTTC. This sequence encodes CATSEWGEPYGYTF.

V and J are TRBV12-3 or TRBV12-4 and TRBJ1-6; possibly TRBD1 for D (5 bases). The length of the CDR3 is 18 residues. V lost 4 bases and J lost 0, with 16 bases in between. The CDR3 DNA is TGTGCCAGCAGTTCTACCGGGGCAAAAAGCTCCTATAATTCACCCCTCCACTTT. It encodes CASSSTGAKSSYNSPLHF.

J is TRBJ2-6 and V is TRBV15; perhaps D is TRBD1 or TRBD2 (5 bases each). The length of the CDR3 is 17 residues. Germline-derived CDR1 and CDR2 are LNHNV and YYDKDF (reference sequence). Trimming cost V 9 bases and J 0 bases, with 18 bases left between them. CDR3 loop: CATDPGTATSGANVLTF. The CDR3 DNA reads TGTGCCACAGACCCAGGGACGGCCACCTCTGGGGCCAACGTCCTGACTTTC.

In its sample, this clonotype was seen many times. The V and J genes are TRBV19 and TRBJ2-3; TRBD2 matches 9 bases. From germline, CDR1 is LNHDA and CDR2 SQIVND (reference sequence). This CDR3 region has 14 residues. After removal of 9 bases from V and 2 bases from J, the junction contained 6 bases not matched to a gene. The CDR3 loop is CASAPSGNTDTQYF. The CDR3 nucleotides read TGTGCCAGCGCCCCTAGCGGGAACACAGATACGCAGTATTTT.

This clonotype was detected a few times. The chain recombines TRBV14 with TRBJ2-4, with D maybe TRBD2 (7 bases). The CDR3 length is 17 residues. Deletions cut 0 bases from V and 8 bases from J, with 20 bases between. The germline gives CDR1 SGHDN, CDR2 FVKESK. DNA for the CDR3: TGTGCCAGCAGCCAAGATCTGGGCGTGTTAGGGGGGGACATTCAGTACTTC. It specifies CASSQDLGVLGGDIQYF. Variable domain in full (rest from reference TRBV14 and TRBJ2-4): EAGVTQFPSHSVIEKGQTVTLRCDPISGHDNLYWYRRVMGKEIKFLLHFVKESKQDESGMPNNRFLAERTGGTYSTLKVQPAELEDSGVYFCASSQDLGVLGGDIQYFGAGTRLSVL.

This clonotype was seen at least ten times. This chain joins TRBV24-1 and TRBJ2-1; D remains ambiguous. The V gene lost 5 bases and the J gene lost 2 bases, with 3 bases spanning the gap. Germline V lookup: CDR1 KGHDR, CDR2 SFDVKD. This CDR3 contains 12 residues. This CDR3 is CATSAAYNEQFF. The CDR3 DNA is TGTGCCACCAGTGCCGCCTACAATGAGCAGTTCTTC.